These 3 T cell receptor beta chains were all obtained from the same sample, sequenced in a study of CD8 T cells in ankylosing spondylitis. Each CDR3 protein gets one entry after TCRdb re-called the 5' RACE reads with MiXCR. The sample has about 160,000 distinct CDR3 sequences, around 19% seen once; the top ten hold approximately 7.8%. The specimen sequenced was blood, either unsorted or a sorted T cell fraction (not recorded which). Receptors originate from a male donor with ankylosing spondylitis or in good health (not recorded which).

This clonotype has a handful of counts. The limits of the CDR3 on the DNA are not certain, so only TCRdb's listed CDR3 is given. The chain is built from TRBV5-7 and TRBJ2-2. TRBV5-7 is labeled an ORF, and its function is uncertain. The CDR3 adds up to 17 amino acids, both ends counted. CDR3 sequence: CASSSTLGYTNTGELFF.

This clonotype was detected ten times or more. The rearrangement links TRBV5-1 to TRBJ1-1; D is uncertain. The CDR3 consists of 17 residues. The germline V and J ends were trimmed by 2 bases and 3 bases, with 20 bases remaining between them. Germline-derived CDR1 and CDR2 are SGHRS and YFSETQ. The CDR3 reads CASSFFPGPVWDTEAFF. The CDR3 DNA reads as TGCGCCAGCAGCTTCTTCCCAGGCCCGGTTTGGGACACTGAAGCTTTCTTT.

There are a few counts of this clonotype. J is TRBJ1-6 and V is TRBV25-1; 10 nucleotides agree with TRBD1. The germline CDR1 and CDR2 sequences are MGHDK and SYGVNS. Trimming removed 1 base from V and 8 bases from J; junction bases left unmatched: 2. There are 15 residues in the CDR3. The CDR3 DNA follows: TGTGCCAGCAGTGAATTCGGGACAGGGGATTCACCCCTCCACTTT. Protein product: CASSEFGTGDSPLHF.